The next 9 T cell receptor beta chains were all read from a single sample in a study of identical twins. TCRdb re-called the 5' RACE reads with MiXCR, one entry per CDR3 protein. This table holds just under 550,000 distinct CDR3 sequences, roughly 15% found once. These sequences were also reported in another study, on yellow fever vaccine responses in identical twins.

Source material: CD4+ T cells sorted from blood. All receptors derive from a young woman in good health.

This clonotype was seen ten or more times. This sequence joins TRBV5-1 and TRBJ2-1; TRBD2 matches at 9 bases. CDR3 size: 13 residues. Germline V gives CDR1 SGHRS, CDR2 YFSETQ. V shed 9 bases and J 5 bases; nucleotides not matched to a gene: 6. The CDR3, as DNA: TGCGCCACCGCGGGGGGGCACCACAATGAGCAGTTCTTC. This encodes CATAGGHHNEQFF.

CDR3 coding DNA: TGCAGTGCTCGCCACCCCGGGACTAAGGGGGATACGCAGTATTTT. Translating gives CSARHPGTKGDTQYF. This rearrangement joins TRBV20-1 to TRBJ2-3; 7 positions agree with TRBD2. The germline V gene encodes CDR1 DFQATT and CDR2 SNEGSKA (reference sequence). V was pared by 5 bases and J by 6 bases, with 14 bases of the junction left unmatched. The CDR3 extends over 15 amino acids.

This clonotype was observed a handful of times. The CDR3 protein is CASSYGQGISEQYF. The CDR3 DNA follows: TGTGCCAGCAGTTATGGACAGGGTATCTCCGAGCAGTACTTC. The chain has TRBV6-5 and TRBJ2-7; 8 nucleotides agree with TRBD1. Germline V gives CDR1 MNHEY, CDR2 SVGAGI. CDR3 length: 14 residues. J gave up 6 bases and V 3 bases, and 7 bases lay outside the gene matches.

This clonotype was picked up a small number of times. The chain is built from TRBV10-2 and TRBJ1-1; the match to TRBD1 covers 8 bases. The junction had 8 bases not matched to a gene; V was cut back by 5 bases and J by 0 bases. CDR1 and CDR2 from the germline V gene are WSHSY and SAAADI. The CDR3 runs 16 residues. The CDR3 nucleotides are TGCGCCAGCAGTACCGACAGGGGTTCCATGAACACTGAAGCTTTCTTT. Translating it yields CASSTDRGSMNTEAFF.

This clonotype showed up just a few times. The chain couples TRBV19 to TRBJ2-1; 9 bases align to TRBD2. The CDR3 consists of 14 residues. Trimming removed 4 bases from V and 3 bases from J; junction bases left unmatched: 1. Germline V gives CDR1 LNHDA, CDR2 SQIVND (reference sequence). The DNA for the CDR3 is TGTGCCAGTAGTAGCGGGAGGGACTACAATGAGCAGTTCTTC. Translating it yields CASSSGRDYNEQFF.

In regard to this clonotype: The missing conserved phenylalanine or tryptophan at the end of this CDR3 makes a read error likely. The J gene is TRBJ2-6, the V gene TRBV29-1, with D tentatively TRBD1 (7 bases). Trimming took off 6 bases at V and 1 base at J, with 22 bases between the two ends. Germline assignment: CDR1 SQVTM and CDR2 ANQGSEA. The CDR3 consists of 18 residues. The CDR3 loop reads CSVNLRGTSPSGANVLTS. The CDR3 DNA reads as TGCAGCGTGAATCTCAGGGGGACTTCCCCTTCTGGGGCCAACGTCCTGACTTCT.

The rearrangement uses TRBV18 and TRBJ2-1, with a tentative D call TRBD2 (5 bases). V was shortened by 7 bases and J by 1 base, with 17 bases between the two germline ends. The CDR3 is made up of 16 amino acids. CDR1 and CDR2 from the germline V gene are KGHSH and LQKENI. Here the CDR3 DNA reads TGTGCCAGCTTCGCTCCGTTAGGCGGGTCCTACAATGAGCAGTTCTTC. It encodes CASFAPLGGSYNEQFF.

Only a few counts were recorded for this clonotype. This chain links TRBV29-1 with TRBJ2-7, with D hard to call. From germline, CDR1 is SQVTM and CDR2 ANQGSEA. The CDR3 sequence is 13 residues long. Trimming took off 3 bases at V and 6 bases at J, with 15 bases between the two ends. The CDR3 bases are TGCAGCGTTGATGCCCGACCTTCGGGCGAGCAGTACTTC. This gives the protein CSVDARPSGEQYF.

This clonotype was observed a few times. The rearrangement links TRBV10-3 to TRBJ1-1; D is possibly TRBD1 (5 bases). CDR3 length: 13 amino acids. Trimming removed 5 bases from V and 5 bases from J, with 12 bases in between. Germline V lookup: CDR1 ENHRY, CDR2 SYGVKD. CDR3: CAISKGTGTEAFF. The DNA of the CDR3 is TGTGCCATCAGTAAAGGGACGGGGACTGAAGCTTTCTTT.